The T cell receptor (beta chain) under discussion was sequenced for a study of cytomegalovirus exposure and HLA in healthy donors. Notes on the study in general: A cluster of highly shared sequence variants was likely a sequencing artifact. HLA alleles were associated with 15,000 to 20,000 TCR beta sequences in a later analysis at 0.05 false discovery rate. For most TCR beta V segments, an earlier analysis put the productive rate at about 87% or about 30% of the time.

The PCR contained 60 Vbeta and 13 Jbeta primers. TCRdb keeps only in-frame clones here, not all; method: immunoSEQ multiplex PCR. Found here are about 96,000 clones, under 85% of them singletons; the top ten hold roughly 3.2%. A note on this clone: As yet, its antigen is unknown.

V lost 4 bases, J lost 0 bases, and 17 bases lay in between. The CDR3 covers 16 residues. The source is a female donor in good health and CMV-seropositive. The specimen was PBMCs. This chain links TRBV5-7 with TRBJ2-7; a possible D gene is TRBD2 (7 bases). TRBV5-7 is an open reading frame whose function is uncertain. The chain's CDR3 is CASSGGAKVISYEQYF. The CDR3 DNA reads TGTGCCAGCAGCGGGGGGGCAAAAGTGATCTCCTACGAGCAGTACTTC.